This T cell receptor beta chain was sequenced during a study of cytomegalovirus exposure and HLA in healthy donors. Whole-study results and caveats: Earlier analysis looked at TCR beta V segments, and most were productive about 90% or about 30% of the time. The study designated over 150 TCR beta chains cytomegalovirus-associated.

The PCR was carried out with 60 Vbeta primers and 13 Jbeta primers. Assay: immunoSEQ multiplex PCR; the TCRdb copy retains only in-frame clones and omits some. The sample lists 150,000 to 200,000 clones; over 70% were seen once. The J segment lost 2 bases and the V segment lost 0 bases, leaving 2 bases of the junction unmatched. This CDR3 spans 15 amino acids. Per the germline V gene, CDR1 is MNHNS and CDR2 is SASEGT. As to this clone: Its antigen is unknown.

Healthy bone marrow donors made up the donor group. Sequencing used PBMCs. The genes are TRBV6-1 and TRBJ2-7, with 9 bases matching TRBD2. The source is a woman between 25 and 40 years old in good health and CMV-seropositive. The CDR3 DNA reads TGTGCCAGCAGTGAAGCCCTAGCGGGACCCTACGAGCAGTACTTC. It yields the protein CASSEALAGPYEQYF.